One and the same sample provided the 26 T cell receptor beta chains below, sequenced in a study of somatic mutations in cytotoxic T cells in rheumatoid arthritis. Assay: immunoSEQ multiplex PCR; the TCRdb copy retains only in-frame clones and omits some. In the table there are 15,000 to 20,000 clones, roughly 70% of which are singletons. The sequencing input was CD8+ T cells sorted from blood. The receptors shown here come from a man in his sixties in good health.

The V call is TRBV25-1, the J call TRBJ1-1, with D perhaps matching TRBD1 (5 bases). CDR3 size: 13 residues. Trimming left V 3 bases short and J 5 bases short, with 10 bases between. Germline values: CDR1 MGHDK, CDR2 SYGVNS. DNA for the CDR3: TGTGCCAGCAGTGAGCAGGGTCGGACTGAAGCTTTCTTT. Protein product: CASSEQGRTEAFF. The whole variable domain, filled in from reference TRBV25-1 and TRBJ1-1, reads EADIYQTPRYLVIGTGKKITLECSQTMGHDKMYWYQQDPGMELHLIHYSYGVNSTEKGDLSSESTVSRIRTEHFPLTLESARPSHTSQYLCASSEQGRTEAFFGQGTRLTVV.

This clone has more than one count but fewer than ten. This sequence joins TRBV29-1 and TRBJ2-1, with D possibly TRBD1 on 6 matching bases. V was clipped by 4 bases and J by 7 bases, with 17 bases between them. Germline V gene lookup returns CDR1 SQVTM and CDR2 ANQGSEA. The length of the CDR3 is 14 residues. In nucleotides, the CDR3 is TGCAGCGTTGCTACGACAGGAAACTTTAATGAGCAGTTCTTC. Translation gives CSVATTGNFNEQFF.

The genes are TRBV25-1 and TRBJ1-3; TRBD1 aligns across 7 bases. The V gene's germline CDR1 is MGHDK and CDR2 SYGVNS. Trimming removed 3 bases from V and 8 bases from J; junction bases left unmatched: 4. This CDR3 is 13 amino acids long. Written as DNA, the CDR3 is TGTGCCAGCAGTGATTGGGACAGAGACACCATATATTTT. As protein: CASSDWDRDTIYF.

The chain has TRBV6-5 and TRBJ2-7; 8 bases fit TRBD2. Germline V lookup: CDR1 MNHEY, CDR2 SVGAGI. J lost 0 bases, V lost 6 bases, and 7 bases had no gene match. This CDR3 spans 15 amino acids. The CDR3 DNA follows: TGTGCCAGCAGGAGGGGACTAGACAGCTCCTACGAGCAGTACTTC. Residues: CASRRGLDSSYEQYF.

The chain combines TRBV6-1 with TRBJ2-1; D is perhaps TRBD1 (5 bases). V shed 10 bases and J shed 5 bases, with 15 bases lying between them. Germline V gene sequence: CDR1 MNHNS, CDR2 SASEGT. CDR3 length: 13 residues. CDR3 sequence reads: CATSIQGHNEQFF. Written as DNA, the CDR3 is TGTGCCACCTCCATTCAGGGCCACAATGAGCAGTTCTTC.

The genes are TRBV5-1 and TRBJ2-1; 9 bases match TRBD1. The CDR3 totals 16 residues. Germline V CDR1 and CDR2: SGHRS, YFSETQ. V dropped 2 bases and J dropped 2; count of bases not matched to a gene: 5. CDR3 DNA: TGCGCCAGCAGCTTACGACAGGGGGGGACCTACAATGAGCAGTTCTTC. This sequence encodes CASSLRQGGTYNEQFF.

CDR3 amino acids: CASSEPGQKHNEQFF. DNA for the CDR3: TGTGCCAGCAGTGAACCGGGACAGAAACACAATGAGCAGTTCTTC. This chain uses TRBV2 with TRBJ2-1; TRBD1 aligns across 7 bases. From germline, CDR1 is SNHLY and CDR2 FYNNEI. Germline trimming cut 2 bases from V and 5 bases from J; bases unmatched to any gene: 6. CDR3 size: 15 residues.

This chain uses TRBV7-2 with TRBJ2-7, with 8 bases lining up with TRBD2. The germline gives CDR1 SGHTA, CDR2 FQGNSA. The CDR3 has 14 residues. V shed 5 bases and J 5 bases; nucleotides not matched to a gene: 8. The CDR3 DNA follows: TGTGCCAGCAGCGCCTGGGCGGGAGGCCACGAGCAGTACTTC. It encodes CASSAWAGGHEQYF.

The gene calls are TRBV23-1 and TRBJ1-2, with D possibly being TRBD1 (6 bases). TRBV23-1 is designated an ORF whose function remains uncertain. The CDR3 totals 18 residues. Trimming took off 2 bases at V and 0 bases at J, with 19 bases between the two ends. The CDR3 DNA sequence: TGCGCCAGCAGTCAACCACCTCCAACAGGGCCCTCTAACTATGGCTACACCTTC. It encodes CASSQPPPTGPSNYGYTF.

CDR3 sequence: CASSHRDRGVHTQYF. The CDR3 region has the DNA TGTGCCAGCAGCCACCGGGACAGGGGCGTACATACGCAGTATTTT. V gene TRBV5-6 combines with J gene TRBJ2-3; 10 positions agree with TRBD1. This CDR3 comprises 15 residues. Germline V lookup: CDR1 SGHDT, CDR2 YYEEEE. V was pared by 4 bases and J by 7 bases, with 9 bases of the junction left unmatched.

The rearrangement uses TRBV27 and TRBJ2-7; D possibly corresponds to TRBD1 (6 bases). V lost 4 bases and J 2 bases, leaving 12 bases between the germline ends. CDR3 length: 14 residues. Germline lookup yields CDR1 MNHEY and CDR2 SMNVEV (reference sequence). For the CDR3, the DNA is TGTGCCAGCAGTTACCAGGACAGCACCTACGAGCAGTACTTC. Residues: CASSYQDSTYEQYF.

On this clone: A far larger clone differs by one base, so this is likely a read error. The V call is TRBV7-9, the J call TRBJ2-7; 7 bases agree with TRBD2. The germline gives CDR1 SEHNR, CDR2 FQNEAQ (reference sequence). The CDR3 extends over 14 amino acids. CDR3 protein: CARSRAGLPHEQYF. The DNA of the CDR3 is TGTGCCCGCAGCCGGGCGGGACTACCACACGAGCAGTACTTC.

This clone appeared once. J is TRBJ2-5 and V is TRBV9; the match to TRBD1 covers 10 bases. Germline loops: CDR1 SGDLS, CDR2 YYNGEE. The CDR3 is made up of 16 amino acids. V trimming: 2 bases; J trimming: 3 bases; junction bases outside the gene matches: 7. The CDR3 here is CASSVRGQGLEETQYF. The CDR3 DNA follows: TGTGCCAGCAGCGTGAGGGGACAGGGGTTAGAAGAGACCCAGTACTTC.

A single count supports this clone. The CDR3 reads CASSLGDRANQPQHF. The CDR3 DNA is TGCGCCAGCAGCTTGGGGGACAGGGCAAATCAGCCCCAGCATTTT. The V gene is TRBV5-1, the J gene TRBJ1-5, with 9 nucleotides matching TRBD1. Germline-derived CDR1 and CDR2 are SGHRS and YFSETQ. V was clipped by 0 bases and J by 4 bases; unmatched bases: 2. The CDR3 totals 15 residues.

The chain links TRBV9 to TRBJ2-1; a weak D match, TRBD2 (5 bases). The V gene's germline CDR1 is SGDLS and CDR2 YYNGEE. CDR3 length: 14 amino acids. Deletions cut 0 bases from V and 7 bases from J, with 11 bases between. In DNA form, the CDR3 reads TGTGCCAGCAGCGTAGCTCTGGGGAGAAATGAGCAGTTCTTC. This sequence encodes CASSVALGRNEQFF.

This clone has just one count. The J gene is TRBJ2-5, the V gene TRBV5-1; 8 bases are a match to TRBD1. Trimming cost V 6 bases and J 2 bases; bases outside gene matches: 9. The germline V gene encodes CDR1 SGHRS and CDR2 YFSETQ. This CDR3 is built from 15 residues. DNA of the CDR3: TGCGCCAGCACCATATCCGGGACAGGACAAGAGACCCAGTACTTC. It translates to CASTISGTGQETQYF.

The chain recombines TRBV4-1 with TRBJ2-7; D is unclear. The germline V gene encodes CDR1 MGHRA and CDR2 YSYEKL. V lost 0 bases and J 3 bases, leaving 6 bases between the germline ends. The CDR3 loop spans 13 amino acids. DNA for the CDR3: TGCGCCAGCAGCCAAGATTACAACTACGAGCAGTACTTC. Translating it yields CASSQDYNYEQYF.

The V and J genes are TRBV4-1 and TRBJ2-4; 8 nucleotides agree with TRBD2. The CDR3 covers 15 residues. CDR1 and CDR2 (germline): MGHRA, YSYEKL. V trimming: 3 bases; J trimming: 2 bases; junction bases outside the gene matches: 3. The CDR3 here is CASSQRGVSKNIQYF. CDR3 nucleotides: TGCGCCAGCAGCCAGCGGGGGGTCTCCAAAAACATTCAGTACTTC.

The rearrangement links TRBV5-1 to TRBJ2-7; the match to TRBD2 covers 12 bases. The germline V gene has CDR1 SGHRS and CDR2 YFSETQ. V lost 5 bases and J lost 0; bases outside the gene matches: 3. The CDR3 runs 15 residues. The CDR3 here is CASRPLAGGSYEQYF. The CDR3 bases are TGCGCCAGCAGGCCACTAGCGGGGGGCTCCTACGAGCAGTACTTC.

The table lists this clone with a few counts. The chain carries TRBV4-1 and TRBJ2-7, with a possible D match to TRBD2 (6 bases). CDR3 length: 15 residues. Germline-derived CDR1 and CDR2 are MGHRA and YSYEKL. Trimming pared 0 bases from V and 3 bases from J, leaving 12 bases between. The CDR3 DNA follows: TGCGCCAGCAGCCAAGAAAGACTAGGTTACTACGAGCAGTACTTC. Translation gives CASSQERLGYYEQYF.

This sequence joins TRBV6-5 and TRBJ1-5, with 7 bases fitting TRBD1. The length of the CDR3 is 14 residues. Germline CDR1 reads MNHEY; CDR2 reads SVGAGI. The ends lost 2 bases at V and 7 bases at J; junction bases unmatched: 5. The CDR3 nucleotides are TGTGCCAGCAGTTACAGGGGGCCGGCACAGCCCCAGCATTTT. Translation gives CASSYRGPAQPQHF.

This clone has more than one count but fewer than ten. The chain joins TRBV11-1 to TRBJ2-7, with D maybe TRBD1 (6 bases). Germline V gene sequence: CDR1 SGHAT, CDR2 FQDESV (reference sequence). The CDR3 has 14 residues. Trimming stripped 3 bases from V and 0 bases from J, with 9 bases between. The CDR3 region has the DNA TGTGCCAGCAGCTTCGAACAGGGCTCCTACGAGCAGTACTTC. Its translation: CASSFEQGSYEQYF.

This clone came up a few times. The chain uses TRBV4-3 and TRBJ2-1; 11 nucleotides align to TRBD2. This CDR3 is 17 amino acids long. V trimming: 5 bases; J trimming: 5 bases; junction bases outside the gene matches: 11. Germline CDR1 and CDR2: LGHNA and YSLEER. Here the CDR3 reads CASSAHGTSGPNNEQFF. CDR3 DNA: TGCGCCAGCAGCGCGCACGGGACTAGCGGACCAAACAATGAGCAGTTCTTC.

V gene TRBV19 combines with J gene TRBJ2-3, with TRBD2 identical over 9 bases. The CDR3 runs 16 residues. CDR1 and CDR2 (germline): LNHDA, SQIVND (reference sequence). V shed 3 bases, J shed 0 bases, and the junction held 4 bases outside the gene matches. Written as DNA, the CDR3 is TGTGCCAGTAGTATTACTAGCGGGCCTAGCACAGATACGCAGTATTTT. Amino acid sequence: CASSITSGPSTDTQYF.

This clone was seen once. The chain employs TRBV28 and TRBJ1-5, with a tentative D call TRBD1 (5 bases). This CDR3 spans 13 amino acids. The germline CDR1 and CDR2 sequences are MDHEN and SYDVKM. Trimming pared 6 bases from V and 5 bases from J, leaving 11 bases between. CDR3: CASSGGWDQPQHF. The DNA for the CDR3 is TGTGCCAGCAGCGGGGGTTGGGATCAGCCCCAGCATTTT.

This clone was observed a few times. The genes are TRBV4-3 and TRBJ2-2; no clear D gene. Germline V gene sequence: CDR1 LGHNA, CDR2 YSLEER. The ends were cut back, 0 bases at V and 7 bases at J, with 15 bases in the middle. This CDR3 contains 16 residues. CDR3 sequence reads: CASSQDTYASYGELFF. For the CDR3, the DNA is TGCGCCAGCAGCCAAGATACCTACGCTAGTTACGGGGAGCTGTTTTTT.